Detailed here is one TCR beta chain. No antigen is known for it. It has no much larger one-base neighbor in the sample; base qualities were not kept. The data derive from a study of shared clonotypes between healthy human individuals (dated by TCRdb to the early 2020s). Regarding the research as a whole: The cohort comprised two women and a few men aged 18 to 49 years. For each donor, three plates each were used for CD4 naive and CD4 memory, two plates were used for CD8 naive, and one plate was used for CD8 memory. To estimate repertoire size and how much clonotypes are shared between individuals, the study performed deep sequencing of blood TCR repertoires from about five healthy adults. To increase sequencing depth and limit assay-specific biases, different laboratories used diverse techniques to prepare libraries and sequence TCR repertoires. Per donor, leukapheresis produced somewhere between about 0.94 and 9.5 billion PBMCs.

V drops 3 bases and J drops 5 bases, leaving 16 bases in between. The CDR3 runs 15 amino acids, cysteine and phenylalanine included. Only the CDR3 portion is preserved as DNA: 45 bases, with reading frame beginning at the first base. The germline V gene provides CDR1 KGHSH and CDR2 LQKENI. Study-wide conclusions, independent of this receptor: When several donors were compared, the shared fraction of clonotypes was about 5% for naive CD4, around 3.6% for naive CD8, more than 2% for memory CD4, and less than 0.5% for memory CD8. Incomplete sequencing was indicated by rarefaction of sorted-subset datasets, despite the large sequencing depth. Based on pairwise subsampling, the degree of clonotype sharing among donors was expected to be affected by sequencing depth. Only blood was sampled, and tissue TCR repertoires likely differ from those in blood. Larger estimated clonotype richness was generally found for naive subsets than for memory subsets. Clonotypes shared by all four sorted-subset donors showed higher generation probabilities than non-shared clonotypes. The genetic and exposure-history diversity represented was limited by the small number of donors.

Using the deep immunoSEQ assay, multiplex PCR amplified TCR CDR3 regions from genomic DNA. Genomic DNA extracted from each cell subset was distributed evenly over all wells of several immunoSEQ 96-well plates, and each plate served as one replicate. Each replicate PCR for sorted subsets received about 0.2 ug genomic DNA, equal to some 32,000 T cell genomes. Purified libraries were quantified with a Qubit 3.0 fluorometer, sized on a Bioanalyzer 2100, and re-quantified with the KAPA Library Quantification kit. Every immunoSEQ 96-well plate was sequenced on a dedicated single-read 150-cycle Illumina NextSeq 550 flow cell. The original pipeline was this. Because the immunoSEQ output included only junctional sequences and no quality scores, the filtering could not be the same as the filtering used for full-length reads. To assign V/J genes and CDR3, sequences were annotated using PyIR, a Python wrapper for IgBLAST v1.9, with IMGT germline references. Reads were removed for weak V/J assignments (E-value above 1e-6), missing CDR3, stop codons, out-of-frame junctions, or ambiguous translated residues. V3J clonotypes were defined as sequences sharing an identical inferred V gene, J gene, and CDR3 amino acid sequence. Percentage overlap between repertoires was calculated by dividing the number of shared unique clonotypes by the size of the smaller repertoire. RTK rarefaction, the Chao1 estimator, and Recon v2.1 estimates of unobserved clonotypes were used to assess repertoire richness. For all TCRbeta clonotypes obtained by the gDNA method from a few donors, generation probabilities were computed with OLGA. TCRdb took over this immuneACCESS table, retaining in-frame rearrangements with V and J assigned. Such tables are incomplete; in checked studies, under half of the missing clones stem from an unresolved V gene, and the remainder is unexplained. V and J calls and clone size are given by that table; D and trimming were obtained from the DNA. This sample lists roughly 2.6 million clones; about 92% were detected once. The ten most abundant clones make up over 0.12% of the sample.

Donors were healthy HIV-negative adults with no recently reported acute infections or vaccinations. Only Caucasian adults living in Nashville, Tennessee, USA were represented among the donors. CD4+ T cells were enriched by magnetic negative selection, after which naive cells were positively selected on CD45RA and the negative fraction was taken as the memory subset. After blood collection by leukapheresis, PBMCs were isolated using Ficoll-Histopaque density gradient centrifugation and then cryopreserved in the vapor phase of liquid nitrogen. Purity and quantity of every magnetically sorted T cell population were checked by analytical flow cytometry. Genomic DNA was isolated from each sorted fraction and quantified by UV absorbance on a Nanodrop 2000c.

The V and J genes are TRBV18 and TRBJ1-2; tentative D gene TRBD1, with 6 bases matching. The receptor was isolated from a man younger than 35 in good health. Input material: naive CD4+ T cells sorted from blood. This specimen's cell subset or site label, interpreted: CD45RA+ positively selected. The sequence in DNA is TGTGCCAGCTCACCTTACATTACAGGGCAGTATGGCTACACCTTC. Translated, it reads CASSPYITGQYGYTF.